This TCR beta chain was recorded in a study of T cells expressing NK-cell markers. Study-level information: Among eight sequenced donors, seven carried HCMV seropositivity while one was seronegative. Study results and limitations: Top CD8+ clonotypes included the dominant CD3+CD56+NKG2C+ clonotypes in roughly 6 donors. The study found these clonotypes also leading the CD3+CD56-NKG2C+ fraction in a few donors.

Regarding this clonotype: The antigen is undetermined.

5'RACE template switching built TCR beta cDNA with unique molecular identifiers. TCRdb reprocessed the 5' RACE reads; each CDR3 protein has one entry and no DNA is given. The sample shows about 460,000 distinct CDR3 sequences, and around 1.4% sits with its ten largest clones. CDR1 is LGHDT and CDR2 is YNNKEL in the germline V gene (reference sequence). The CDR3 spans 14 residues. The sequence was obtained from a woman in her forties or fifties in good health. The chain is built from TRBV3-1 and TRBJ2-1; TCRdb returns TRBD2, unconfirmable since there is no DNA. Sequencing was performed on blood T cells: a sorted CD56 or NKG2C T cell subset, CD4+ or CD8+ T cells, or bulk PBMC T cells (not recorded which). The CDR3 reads CASSQTSGYNEQFF.